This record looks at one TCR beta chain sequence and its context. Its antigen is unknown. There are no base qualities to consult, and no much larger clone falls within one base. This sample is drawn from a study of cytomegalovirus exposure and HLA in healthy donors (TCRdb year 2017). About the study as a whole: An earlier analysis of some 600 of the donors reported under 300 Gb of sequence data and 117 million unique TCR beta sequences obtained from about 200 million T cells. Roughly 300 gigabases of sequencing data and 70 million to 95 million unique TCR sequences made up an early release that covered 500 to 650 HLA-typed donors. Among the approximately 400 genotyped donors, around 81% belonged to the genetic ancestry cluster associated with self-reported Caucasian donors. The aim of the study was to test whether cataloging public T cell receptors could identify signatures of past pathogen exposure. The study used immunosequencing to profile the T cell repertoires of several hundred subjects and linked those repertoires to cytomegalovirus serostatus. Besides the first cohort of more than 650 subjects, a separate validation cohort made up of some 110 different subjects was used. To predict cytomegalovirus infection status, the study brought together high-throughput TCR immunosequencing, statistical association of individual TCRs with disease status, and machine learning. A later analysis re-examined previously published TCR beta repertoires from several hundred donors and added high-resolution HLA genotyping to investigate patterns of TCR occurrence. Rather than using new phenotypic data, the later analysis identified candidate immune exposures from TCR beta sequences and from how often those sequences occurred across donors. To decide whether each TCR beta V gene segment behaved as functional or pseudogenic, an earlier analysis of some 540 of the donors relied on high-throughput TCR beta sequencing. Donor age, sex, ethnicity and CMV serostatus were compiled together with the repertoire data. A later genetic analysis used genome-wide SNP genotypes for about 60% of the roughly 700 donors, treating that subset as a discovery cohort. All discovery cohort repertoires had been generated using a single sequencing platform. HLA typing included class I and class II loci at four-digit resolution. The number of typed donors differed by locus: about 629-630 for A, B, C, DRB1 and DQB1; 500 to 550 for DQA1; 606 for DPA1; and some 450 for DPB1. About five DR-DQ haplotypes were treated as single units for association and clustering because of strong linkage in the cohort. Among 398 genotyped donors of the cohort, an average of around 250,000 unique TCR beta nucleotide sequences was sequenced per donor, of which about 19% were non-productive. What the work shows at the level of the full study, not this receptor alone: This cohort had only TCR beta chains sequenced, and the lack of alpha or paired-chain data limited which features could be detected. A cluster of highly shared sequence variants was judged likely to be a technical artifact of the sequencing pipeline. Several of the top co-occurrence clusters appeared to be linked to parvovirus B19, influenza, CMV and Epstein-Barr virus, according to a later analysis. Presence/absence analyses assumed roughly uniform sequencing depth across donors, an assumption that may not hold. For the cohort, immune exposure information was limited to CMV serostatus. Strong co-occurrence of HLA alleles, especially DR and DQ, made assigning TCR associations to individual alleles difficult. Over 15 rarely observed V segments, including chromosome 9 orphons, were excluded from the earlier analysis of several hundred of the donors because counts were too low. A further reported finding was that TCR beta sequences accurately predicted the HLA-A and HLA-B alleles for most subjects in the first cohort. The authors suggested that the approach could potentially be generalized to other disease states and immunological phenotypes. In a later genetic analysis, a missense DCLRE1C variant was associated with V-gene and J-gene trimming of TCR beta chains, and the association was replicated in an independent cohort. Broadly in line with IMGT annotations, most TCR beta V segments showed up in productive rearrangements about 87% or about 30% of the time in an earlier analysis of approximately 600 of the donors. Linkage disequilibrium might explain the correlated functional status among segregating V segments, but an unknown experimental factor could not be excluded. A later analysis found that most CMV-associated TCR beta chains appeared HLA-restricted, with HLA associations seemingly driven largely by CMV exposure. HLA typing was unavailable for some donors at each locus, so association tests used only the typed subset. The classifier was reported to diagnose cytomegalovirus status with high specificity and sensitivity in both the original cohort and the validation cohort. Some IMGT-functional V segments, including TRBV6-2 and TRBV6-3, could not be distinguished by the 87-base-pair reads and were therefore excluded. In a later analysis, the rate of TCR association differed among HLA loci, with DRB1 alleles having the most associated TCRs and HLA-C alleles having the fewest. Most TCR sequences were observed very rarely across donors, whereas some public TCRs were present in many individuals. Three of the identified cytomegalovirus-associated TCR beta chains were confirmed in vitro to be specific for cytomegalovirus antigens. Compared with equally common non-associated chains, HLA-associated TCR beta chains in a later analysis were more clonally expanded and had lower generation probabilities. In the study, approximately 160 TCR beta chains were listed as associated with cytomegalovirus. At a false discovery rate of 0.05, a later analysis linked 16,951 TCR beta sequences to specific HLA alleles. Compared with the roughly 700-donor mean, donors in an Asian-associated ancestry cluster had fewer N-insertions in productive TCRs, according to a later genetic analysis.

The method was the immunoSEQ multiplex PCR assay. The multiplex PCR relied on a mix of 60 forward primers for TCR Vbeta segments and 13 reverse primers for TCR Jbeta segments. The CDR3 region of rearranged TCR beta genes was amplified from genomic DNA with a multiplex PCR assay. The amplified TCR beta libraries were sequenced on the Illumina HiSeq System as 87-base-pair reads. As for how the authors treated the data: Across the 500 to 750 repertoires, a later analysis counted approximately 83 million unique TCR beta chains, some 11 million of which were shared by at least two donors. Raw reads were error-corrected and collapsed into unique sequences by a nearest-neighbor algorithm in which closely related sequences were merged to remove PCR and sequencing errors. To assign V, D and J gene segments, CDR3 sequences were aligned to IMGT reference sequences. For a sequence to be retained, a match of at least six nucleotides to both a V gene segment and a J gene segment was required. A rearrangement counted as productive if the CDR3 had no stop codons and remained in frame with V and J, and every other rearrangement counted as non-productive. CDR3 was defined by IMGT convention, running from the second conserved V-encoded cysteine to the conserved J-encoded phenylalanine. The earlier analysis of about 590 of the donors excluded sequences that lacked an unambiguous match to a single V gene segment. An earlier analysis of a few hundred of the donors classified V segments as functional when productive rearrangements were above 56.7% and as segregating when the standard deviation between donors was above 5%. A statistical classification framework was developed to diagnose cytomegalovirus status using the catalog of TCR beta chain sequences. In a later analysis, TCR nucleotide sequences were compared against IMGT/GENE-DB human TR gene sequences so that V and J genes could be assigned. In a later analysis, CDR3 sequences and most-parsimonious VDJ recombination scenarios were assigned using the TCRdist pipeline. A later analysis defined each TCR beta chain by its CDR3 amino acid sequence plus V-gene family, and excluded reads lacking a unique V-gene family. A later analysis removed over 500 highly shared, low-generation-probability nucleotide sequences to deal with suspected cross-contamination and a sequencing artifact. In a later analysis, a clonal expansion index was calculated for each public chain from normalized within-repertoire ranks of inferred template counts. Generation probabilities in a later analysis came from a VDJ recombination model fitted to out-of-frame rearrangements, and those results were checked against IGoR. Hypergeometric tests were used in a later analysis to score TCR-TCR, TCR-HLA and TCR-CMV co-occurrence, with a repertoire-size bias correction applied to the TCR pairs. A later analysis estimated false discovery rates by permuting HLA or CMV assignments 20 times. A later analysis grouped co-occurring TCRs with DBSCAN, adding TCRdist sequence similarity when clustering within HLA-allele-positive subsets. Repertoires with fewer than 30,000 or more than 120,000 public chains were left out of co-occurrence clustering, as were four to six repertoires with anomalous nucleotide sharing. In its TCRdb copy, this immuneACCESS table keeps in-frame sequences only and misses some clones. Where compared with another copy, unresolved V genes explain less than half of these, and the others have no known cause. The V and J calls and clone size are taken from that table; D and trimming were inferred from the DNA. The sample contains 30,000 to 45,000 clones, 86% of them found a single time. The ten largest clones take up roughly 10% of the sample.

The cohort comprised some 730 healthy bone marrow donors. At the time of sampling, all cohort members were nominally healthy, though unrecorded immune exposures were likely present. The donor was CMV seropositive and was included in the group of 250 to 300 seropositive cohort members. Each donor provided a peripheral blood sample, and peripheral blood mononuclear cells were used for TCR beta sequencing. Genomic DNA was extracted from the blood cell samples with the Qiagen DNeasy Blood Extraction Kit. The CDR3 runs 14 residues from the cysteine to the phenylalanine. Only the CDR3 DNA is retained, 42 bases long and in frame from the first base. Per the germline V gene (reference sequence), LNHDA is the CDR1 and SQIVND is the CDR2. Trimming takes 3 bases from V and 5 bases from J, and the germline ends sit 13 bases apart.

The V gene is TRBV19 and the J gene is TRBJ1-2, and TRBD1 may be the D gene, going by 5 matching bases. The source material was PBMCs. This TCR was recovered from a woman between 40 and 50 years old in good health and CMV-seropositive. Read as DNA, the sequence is TGTGCCAGTAGTATCATGGAGGGGAATTATGGCTACACCTTC. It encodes CASSIMEGNYGYTF. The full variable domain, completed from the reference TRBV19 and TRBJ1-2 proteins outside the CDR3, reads DGGITQSPKYLFRKEGQNVTLSCEQNLNHDAMYWYRQDPGQGLRLIYYSQIVNDFQKGDIAEGYSVSREKKESFPLTVTSAQKNPTAFYLCASSIMEGNYGYTFGSGTRLTVV.